This entry features one TCR beta chain sequence. Its cognate antigen is unknown. This sample is drawn from a study of T cell repertoires in cytomegalovirus infection. The wider study: Public TCR beta signatures marked donors with CMV infection and the matching HLA.

TCRdb analysed the reads with MiXCR anew, one entry per CDR3 protein. The data contain about 400,000 distinct CDR3 sequences, around a sixth of them singletons. The V gene's germline CDR1 is DFQATT and CDR2 SNEGSKA (reference sequence). The CDR3 is 14 residues long. V was clipped by 1 base and J by 5 bases; unmatched bases: 6. Notes on the study in general: The ex vivo response was dominated by HLA-C-restricted CMV-specific TCR beta clonotypes.

Sequencing was done on a sample of PBMCs. This clonotype was obtained from a human donor in good health (CMV status not recorded). Some clones in this sample may be carry-over from other donors' samples. The chain joins TRBV20-1 to TRBJ2-5; 8 bases align to TRBD2. The CDR3 DNA reads as TGCAGTGCTAGAGCGGGAGGGGTAGGGGAGACCCAGTACTTC. This gives the protein CSARAGGVGETQYF.